This T cell receptor beta chain was sequenced in a study of CXCR3-negative and CXCR3-positive naive CD8 T cells. This CDR3 is built from 18 residues. Germline V lookup: CDR1 SGHVS, CDR2 FNYEAQ. The method, 5' RACE with UMI labels, was used to prepare the TRB cDNA libraries. Following a re-call of the 5' RACE reads, TCRdb has one entry per CDR3 protein and lacks DNA. The table lists about 150,000 distinct CDR3 sequences. Concerning this clonotype: The antigen remains unidentified.

Study-wide results and limits: Comparably high diversity marked both naive subsets, whereas memory CD8+ cells had much lower diversity. The TRBV-TRBJ usage of naive CXCR3-negative and CXCR3-positive cells was similar, but that of memory cells differed. Compared with CXCR3-negative naive cells, CXCR3-positive naive cells showed more hydrophobic TRB CDR3s. Most assays used freshly isolated PBMCs, as cryopreservation partially reduced CXCR3.

Every CD8+ subset sample held some 300,000 flow-sorted cells, done in triplicate. This TCR derives from a human donor in good health. Some clones in this sample may be carry-over from other donors' samples. The chain recombines TRBV7-6 with TRBJ2-2; TCRdb's assignment of TRBD2 cannot be checked, as there is no DNA. What was sequenced was naive CXCR3+ CD8+ T cells from blood. As for subset: CD45RO-CCR7+CD27+CD95- naive CD8+ T cells expressing CXCR3 (TNR3+). The CDR3 spells CASSWARENFLNTGELVF.